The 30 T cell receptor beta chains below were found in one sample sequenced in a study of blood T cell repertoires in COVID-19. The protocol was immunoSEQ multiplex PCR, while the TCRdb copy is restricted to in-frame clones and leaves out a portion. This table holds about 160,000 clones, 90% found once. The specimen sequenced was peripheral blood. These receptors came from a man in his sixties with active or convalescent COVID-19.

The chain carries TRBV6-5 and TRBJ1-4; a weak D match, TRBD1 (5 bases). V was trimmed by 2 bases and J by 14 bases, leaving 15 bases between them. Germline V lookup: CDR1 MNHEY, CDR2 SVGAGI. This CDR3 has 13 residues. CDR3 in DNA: TGTGCCAGCAGTTACGGGGGGGAAACAGCTCTGTTTTTT. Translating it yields CASSYGGETALFF.

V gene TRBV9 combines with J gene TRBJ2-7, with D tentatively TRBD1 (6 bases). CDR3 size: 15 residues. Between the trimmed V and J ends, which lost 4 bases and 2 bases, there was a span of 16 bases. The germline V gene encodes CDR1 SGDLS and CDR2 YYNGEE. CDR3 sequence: CASSPRTEPTYEQYF. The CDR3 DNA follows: TGTGCCAGCAGCCCCCGGACAGAACCCACCTACGAGCAGTACTTC.

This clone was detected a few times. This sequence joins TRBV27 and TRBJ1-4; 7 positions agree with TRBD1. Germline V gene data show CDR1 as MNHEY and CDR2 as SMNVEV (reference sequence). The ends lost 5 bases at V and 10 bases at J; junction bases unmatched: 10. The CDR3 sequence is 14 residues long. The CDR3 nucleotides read TGTGCCAGCAGTCTACAGGGGCGAGTCGGAAAACTGTTTTTT. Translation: CASSLQGRVGKLFF.

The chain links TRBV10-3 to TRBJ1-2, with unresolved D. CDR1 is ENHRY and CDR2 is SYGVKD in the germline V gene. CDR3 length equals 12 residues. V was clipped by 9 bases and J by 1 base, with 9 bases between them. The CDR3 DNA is TGTGCCATTCAGCGGAGTAACTATGGCTACACCTTC. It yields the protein CAIQRSNYGYTF.

CDR3 loop: CASSLEAAGSYEQYF. The CDR3, as DNA: TGTGCCAGCAGCTTGGAAGCGGCAGGATCCTACGAGCAGTACTTC. The V gene is TRBV5-8, the J gene TRBJ2-7; tentatively, D is TRBD2 (5 bases). The V gene's germline CDR1 is SGHTS and CDR2 YDEGEE. Trimming took off 0 bases at V and 1 base at J, with 11 bases between the two ends. The CDR3 sequence is 15 residues long.

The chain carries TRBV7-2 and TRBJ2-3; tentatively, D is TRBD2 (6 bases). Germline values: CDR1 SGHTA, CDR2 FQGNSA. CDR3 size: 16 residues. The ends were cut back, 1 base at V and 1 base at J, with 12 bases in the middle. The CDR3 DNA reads TGTGCCAGCAGCTTAGGTGGAGGGTTGGGCACAGATACGCAGTATTTT. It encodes CASSLGGGLGTDTQYF.

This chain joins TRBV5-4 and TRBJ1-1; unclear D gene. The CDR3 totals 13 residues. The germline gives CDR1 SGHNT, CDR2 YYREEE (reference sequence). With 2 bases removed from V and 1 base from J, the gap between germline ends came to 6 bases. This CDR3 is CASSFRQNTEAFF. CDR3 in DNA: TGTGCCAGCAGCTTCCGACAGAACACTGAAGCTTTCTTT.

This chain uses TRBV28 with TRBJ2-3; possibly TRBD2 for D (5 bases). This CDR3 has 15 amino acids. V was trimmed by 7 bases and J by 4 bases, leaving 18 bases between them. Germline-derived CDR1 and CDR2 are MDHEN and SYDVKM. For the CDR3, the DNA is TGTGCCAGCACCCTGGCTAGCAAGTTCGCAGATACGCAGTATTTT. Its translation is CASTLASKFADTQYF.

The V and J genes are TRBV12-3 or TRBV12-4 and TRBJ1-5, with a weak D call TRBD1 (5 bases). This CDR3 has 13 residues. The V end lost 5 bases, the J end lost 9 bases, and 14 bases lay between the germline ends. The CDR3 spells CASSLESRGPQHF. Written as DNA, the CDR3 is TGTGCCAGCAGTCTCGAGAGTAGGGGGCCCCAGCATTTT.

CDR3 amino acids: CASRTRSSGNTIYF. The CDR3 coding sequence is TGTGCCAGCAGGACTAGGTCCTCTGGAAACACCATATATTTT. The chain combines TRBV28 with TRBJ1-3; D gene ambiguous. The germline V and J ends were trimmed by 6 bases and 0 bases, with 9 bases remaining between them. The CDR3 runs 14 residues. CDR1 is MDHEN and CDR2 is SYDVKM in the germline V gene.

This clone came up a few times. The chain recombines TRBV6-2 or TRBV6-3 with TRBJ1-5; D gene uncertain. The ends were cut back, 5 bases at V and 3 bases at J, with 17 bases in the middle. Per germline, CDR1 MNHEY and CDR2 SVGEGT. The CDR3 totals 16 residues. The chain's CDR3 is CASSDADKPLNQPQHF. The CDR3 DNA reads TGTGCCAGCAGTGACGCAGACAAGCCGCTCAATCAGCCCCAGCATTTT.

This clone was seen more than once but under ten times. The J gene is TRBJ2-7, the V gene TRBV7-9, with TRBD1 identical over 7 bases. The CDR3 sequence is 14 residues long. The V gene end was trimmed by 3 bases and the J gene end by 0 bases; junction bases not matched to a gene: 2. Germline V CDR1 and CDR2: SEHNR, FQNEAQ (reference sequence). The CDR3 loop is CASSFGTVSYEQYF. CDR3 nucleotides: TGTGCCAGCAGCTTTGGGACAGTCTCCTACGAGCAGTACTTC.

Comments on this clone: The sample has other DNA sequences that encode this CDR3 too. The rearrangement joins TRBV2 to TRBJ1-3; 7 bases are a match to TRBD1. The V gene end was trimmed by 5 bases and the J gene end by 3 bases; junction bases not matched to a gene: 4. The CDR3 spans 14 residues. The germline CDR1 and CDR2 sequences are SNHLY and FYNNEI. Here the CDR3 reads CASSPTGIGNTIYF. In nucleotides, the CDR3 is TGTGCCAGCAGTCCGACAGGGATTGGAAACACCATATATTTT.

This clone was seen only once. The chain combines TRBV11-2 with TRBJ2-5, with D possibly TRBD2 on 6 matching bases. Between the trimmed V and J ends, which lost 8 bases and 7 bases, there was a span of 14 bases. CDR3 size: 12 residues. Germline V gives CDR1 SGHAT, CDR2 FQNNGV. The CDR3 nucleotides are TGTGCCAGCGGACTGACTAGTTGGACCCAGTACTTC. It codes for CASGLTSWTQYF.

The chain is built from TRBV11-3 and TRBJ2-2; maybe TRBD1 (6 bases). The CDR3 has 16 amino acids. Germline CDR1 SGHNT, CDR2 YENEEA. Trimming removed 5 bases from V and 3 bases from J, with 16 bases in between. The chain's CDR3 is CASSRNRALDTGELFF. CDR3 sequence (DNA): TGTGCCAGCAGCCGTAACAGGGCGCTGGACACCGGGGAGCTGTTTTTT. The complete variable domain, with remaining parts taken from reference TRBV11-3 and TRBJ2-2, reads EAGVVQSPRYKIIEKKQPVAFWCNPISGHNTLYWYLQNLGQGPELLIRYENEEAVDDSQLPKDRFSAERLKGVDSTLKIQPAELGDSAVYLCASSRNRALDTGELFFGEGSRLTVL.

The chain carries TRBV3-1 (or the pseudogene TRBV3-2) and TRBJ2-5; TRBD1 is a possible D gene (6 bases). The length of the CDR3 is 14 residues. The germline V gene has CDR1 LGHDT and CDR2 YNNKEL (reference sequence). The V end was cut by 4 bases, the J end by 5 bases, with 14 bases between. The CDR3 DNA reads TGTGCCAGCAGCCGGGAACAGGGAAGGGAGACCCAGTACTTC. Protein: CASSREQGRETQYF.

CDR3 coding DNA: TGTGCCAGCAGCGTGGAAAGGGGGAACACTGAAGCTTTCTTT. Residues: CASSVERGNTEAFF. The chain links TRBV7-8 to TRBJ1-1, with a tentative D call TRBD1 (5 bases). The CDR3 contains 14 residues. The germline V gene encodes CDR1 SGHVS and CDR2 FQNEAQ. The V gene lost 5 bases and the J gene lost 1 base, with 11 bases spanning the gap.

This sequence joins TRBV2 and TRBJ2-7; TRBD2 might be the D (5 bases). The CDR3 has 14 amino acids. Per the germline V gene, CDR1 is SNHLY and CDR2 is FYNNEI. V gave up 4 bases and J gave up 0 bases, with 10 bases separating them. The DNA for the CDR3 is TGTGCCAGCAGTGCGCGGGCCGACTCCTACGAGCAGTACTTC. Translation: CASSARADSYEQYF. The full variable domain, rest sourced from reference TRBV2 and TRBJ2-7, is EPEVTQTPSHQVTQMGQEVILRCVPISNHLYFYWYRQILGQKVEFLVSFYNNEISEKSEIFDDQFSVERPDGSNFTLKIRSTKLEDSAMYFCASSARADSYEQYFGPGTRLTVT.

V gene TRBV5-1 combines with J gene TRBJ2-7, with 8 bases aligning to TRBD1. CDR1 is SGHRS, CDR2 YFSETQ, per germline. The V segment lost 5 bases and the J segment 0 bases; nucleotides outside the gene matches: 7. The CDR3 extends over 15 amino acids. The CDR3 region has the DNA TGCGCCAGCAGAGAATGGGACAGGACCTCCTACGAGCAGTACTTC. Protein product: CASREWDRTSYEQYF.

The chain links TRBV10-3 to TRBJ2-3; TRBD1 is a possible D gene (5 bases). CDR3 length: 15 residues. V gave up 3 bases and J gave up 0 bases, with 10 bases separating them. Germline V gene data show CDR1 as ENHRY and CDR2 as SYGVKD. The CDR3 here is CAISERGSSTDTQYF. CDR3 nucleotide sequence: TGTGCCATCAGTGAAAGGGGCTCCAGCACAGATACGCAGTATTTT.

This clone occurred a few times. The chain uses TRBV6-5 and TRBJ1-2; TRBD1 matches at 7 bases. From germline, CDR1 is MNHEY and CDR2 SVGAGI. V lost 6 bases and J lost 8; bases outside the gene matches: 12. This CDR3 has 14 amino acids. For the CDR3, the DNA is TGTGCCAGCAGGCCCCGGGACAGTCCTGGGGGCTACACCTTC. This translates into CASRPRDSPGGYTF.

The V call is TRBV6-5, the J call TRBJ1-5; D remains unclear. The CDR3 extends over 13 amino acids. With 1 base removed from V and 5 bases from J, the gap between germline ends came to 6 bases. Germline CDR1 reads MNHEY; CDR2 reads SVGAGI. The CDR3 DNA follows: TGTGCCAGCAGTTACTGGCGGGATCAGCCCCAGCATTTT. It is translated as CASSYWRDQPQHF.

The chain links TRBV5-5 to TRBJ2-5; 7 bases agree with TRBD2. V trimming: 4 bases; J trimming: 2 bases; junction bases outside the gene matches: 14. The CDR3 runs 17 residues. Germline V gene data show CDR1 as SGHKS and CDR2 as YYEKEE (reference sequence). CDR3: CASSTKGRGYFQETQYF. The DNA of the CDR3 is TGTGCCAGCAGCACCAAGGGGAGGGGCTACTTTCAAGAGACCCAGTACTTC.

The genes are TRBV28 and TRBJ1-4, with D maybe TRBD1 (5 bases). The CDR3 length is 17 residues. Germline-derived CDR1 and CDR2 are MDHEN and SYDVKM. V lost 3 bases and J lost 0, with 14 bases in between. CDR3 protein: CASSFAGFGTTNEKLFF. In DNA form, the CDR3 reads TGTGCCAGCAGTTTTGCAGGGTTTGGGACAACTAATGAAAAACTGTTTTTT.

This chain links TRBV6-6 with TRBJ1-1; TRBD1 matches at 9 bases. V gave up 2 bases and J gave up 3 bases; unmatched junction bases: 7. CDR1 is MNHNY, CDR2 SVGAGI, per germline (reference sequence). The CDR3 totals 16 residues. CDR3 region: CASSYRPTGGDTEAFF. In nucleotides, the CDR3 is TGTGCCAGCAGTTACAGGCCGACAGGGGGTGACACTGAAGCTTTCTTT.

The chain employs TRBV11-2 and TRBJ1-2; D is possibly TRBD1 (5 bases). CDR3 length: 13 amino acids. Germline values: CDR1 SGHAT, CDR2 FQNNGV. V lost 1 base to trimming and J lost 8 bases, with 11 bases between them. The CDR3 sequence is CASSLVRDGGYTF. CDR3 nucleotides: TGTGCCAGCAGCTTAGTCAGGGATGGGGGCTACACCTTC.

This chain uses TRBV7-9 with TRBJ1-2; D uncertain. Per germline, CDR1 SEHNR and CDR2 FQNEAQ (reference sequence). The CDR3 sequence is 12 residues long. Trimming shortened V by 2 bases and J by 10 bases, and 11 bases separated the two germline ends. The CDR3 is CASSLMAEAYTF. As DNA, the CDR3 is TGTGCCAGCAGCTTAATGGCGGAGGCCTACACCTTC.

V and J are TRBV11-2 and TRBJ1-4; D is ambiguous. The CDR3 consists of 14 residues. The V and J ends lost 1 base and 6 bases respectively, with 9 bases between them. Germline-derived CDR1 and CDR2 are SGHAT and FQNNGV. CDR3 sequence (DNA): TGTGCCAGCAGCTTAGTCCTCGGGGATGAAAAACTGTTTTTT. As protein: CASSLVLGDEKLFF.

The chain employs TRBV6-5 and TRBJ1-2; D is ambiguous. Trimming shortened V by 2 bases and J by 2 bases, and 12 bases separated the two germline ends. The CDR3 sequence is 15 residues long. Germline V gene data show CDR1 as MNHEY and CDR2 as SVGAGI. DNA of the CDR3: TGTGCCAGCAGTTACACCTTGGGAGGGAACTATGGCTACACCTTC. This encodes CASSYTLGGNYGYTF.

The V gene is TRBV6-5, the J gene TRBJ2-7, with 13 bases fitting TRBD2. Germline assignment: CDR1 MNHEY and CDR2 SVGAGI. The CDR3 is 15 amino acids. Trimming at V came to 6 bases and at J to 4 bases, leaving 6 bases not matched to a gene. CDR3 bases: TGTGCCAGCAGCCGACTAGCGGGAGGCCATTACGAGCAGTACTTC. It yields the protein CASSRLAGGHYEQYF.